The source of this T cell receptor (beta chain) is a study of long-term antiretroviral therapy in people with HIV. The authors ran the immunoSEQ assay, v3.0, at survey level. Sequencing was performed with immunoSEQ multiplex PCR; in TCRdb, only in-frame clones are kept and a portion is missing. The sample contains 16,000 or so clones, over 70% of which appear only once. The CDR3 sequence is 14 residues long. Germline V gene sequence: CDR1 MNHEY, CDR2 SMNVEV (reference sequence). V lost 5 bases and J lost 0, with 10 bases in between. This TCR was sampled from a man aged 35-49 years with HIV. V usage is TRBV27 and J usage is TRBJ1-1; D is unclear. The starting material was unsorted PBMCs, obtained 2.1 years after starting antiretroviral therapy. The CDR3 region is CASSPLQMNTEAFF. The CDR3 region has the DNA TGTGCCAGCAGTCCTCTCCAGATGAACACTGAAGCTTTCTTT.